This T cell receptor beta chain originates from a study of T-cell reconstitution after alpha-beta-depleted transplantation in children. Study results and limitations: Surviving recipient T cells and thymic progenitors produced the high day-60 TCRbeta diversity seen in some patients. The origin of alpha-beta T cells about two months after transplant was reportedly several hundred expanded graft clones. One year post-transplant, T-cell counts and diversity were largely derived from T cells produced anew.

In the case of this clonotype: Its cognate antigen is unknown.

Per the germline V gene, CDR1 is ENHRY and CDR2 is SYGVKD. The CDR3 consists of 15 residues. V was clipped by 5 bases and J by 3 bases; unmatched bases: 6. Unique molecular identifiers were used to barcode this TCRbeta library. TCRdb itself ran the PCR reads through MiXCR, one entry per CDR3 protein. In the table there are around 700,000 distinct CDR3 sequences, around 13% of which are singletons. Sequences were derived from PBMCs, sampled before TCRalphabeta/CD19-depleted stem cell transplant. The sequence derives from a girl aged 2 to 10 with congenital amegakaryocytic thrombocytopenia, due to receive a stem cell transplant. The chain recombines TRBV10-3 with TRBJ2-5; 10 bases align to TRBD1. The CDR3 region has the DNA TGTGCCATCAGTATCTTGGGACAGGGGAAAGAGACCCAGTACTTC. This translates into CAISILGQGKETQYF.